This T cell receptor beta chain was captured by sequencing in a study of blood T cell repertoires in COVID-19 (TCRdb year 2020). Background on the whole study: Samples covering the acute and convalescent phases of COVID-19 were provided by collaborators in the United States, Italy and Spain. The prospective study material was composed of cDNA or gDNA derived from T cells, B-cell-depleted T cells, or PBMCs. The dataset comprised deeply sampled blood TCRbeta repertoires from subjects exposed to, actively infected with, or recovered from COVID-19. The repertoires were made available in a free public database intended to serve as a resource for research on the immune response to SARS-CoV-2. The samples were drawn from the first 160 participants of the ongoing ImmuneRACE study and from 950 to 1,500 subjects provided by 6 global collaborators. Nearly every sample came with metadata listing a de-identified subject ID, COVID-19 status, age in years and sex. Where available, HLA class I and class II types were obtained from metadata supplied by the sample provider rather than from assay-based typing.

For this clone: What this receptor recognizes is not known. The input lacks base qualities; no much larger clone sits a single base away.

The immunoSEQ Assay, a bias-controlled multiplex PCR, was used to amplify TCRbeta CDR3 regions from genomic DNA. Concerning the study's data processing: The number of nucleated cells in each sample was estimated from the amplification of reference gene primers within the assay. Sequence reads were collapsed and filtered to measure the absolute abundance of every unique TCRbeta CDR3 rearrangement. For each sample, productive Simpson clonality was calculated as the square root of Simpson's diversity index across productive rearrangements. Not all clones reach the TCRdb copy of this immuneACCESS table, which keeps in-frame sequences only. Checked studies attribute under half of the gap to unresolved V genes and leave the rest unexplained. The V and J calls and clone size come from that table; D and trimming were worked out from the DNA. Counted in this sample were 200,000 to 250,000 clones; more than 75% of them appeared once. The ten largest clonotypes hold less than 4.5% of the sample.

Broader findings and caveats from the paper: The amount of clinical and demographic metadata varied by source and participant and was provided uncurated.

Each collaborating institution followed its own protocols to collect whole blood in K2EDTA tubes. For TCRbeta analysis, collaborators shipped samples in one of three forms: frozen whole blood, isolated PBMCs, or DNA extracted from either of those sample types. Clipping removes 6 bases from V and 3 bases from J, with 2 as the unmatched junction base count. The CDR3 spans 13 residues, from the cysteine through the phenylalanine. The read is trimmed to its CDR3 DNA, 39 bases read in frame from base 1. The germline V gene provides CDR1 SNHLY and CDR2 FYNNEI. This clonotype originated in a man aged 50 to 59 with acute or convalescent COVID-19. Material: peripheral blood. Recombination linked TRBV2 to TRBJ1-5, with 7 middle bases fitting TRBD1. The CDR3 protein: CASRTGYNQPQHF. The nucleotide sequence is TGTGCCAGCAGGACAGGGTACAATCAGCCCCAGCATTTT.